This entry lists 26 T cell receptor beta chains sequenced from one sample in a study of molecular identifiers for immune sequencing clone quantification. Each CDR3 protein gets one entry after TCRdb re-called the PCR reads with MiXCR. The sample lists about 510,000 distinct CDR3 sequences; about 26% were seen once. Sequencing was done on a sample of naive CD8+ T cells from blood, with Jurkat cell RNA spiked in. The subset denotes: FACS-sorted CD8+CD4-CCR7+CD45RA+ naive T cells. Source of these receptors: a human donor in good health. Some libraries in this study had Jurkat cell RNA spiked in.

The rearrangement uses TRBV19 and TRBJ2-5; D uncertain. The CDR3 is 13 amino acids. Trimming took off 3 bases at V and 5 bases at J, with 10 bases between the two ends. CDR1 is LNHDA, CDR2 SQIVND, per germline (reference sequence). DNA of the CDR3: TGTGCCAGTAGTATGGTGTCATTGGAGACCCAGTACTTC. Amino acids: CASSMVSLETQYF.

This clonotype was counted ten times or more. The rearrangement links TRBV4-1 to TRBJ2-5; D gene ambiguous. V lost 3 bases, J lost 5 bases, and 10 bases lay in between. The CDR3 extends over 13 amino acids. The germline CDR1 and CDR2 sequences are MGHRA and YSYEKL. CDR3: CASSHVNGETQYF. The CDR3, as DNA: TGCGCCAGCAGCCACGTCAACGGCGAGACCCAGTACTTC.

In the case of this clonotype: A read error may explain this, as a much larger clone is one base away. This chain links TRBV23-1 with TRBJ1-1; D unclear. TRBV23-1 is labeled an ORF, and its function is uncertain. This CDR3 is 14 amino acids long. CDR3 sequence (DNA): TGCGCCCGCAGTCAAGATAACAAGAACACTGAAGCTTTCTTT. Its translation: CARSQDNKNTEAFF.

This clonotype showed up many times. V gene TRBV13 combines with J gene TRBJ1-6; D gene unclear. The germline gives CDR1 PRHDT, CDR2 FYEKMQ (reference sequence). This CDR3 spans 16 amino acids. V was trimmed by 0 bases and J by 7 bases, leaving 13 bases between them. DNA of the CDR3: TGTGCCAGCAGCTTAGGGGCCGCGGGTGGCAATTCACCCCTCCACTTT. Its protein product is CASSLGAAGGNSPLHF.

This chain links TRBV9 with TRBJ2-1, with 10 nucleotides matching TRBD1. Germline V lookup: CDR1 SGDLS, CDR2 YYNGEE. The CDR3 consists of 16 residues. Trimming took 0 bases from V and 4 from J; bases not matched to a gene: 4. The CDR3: CASSVEDRGIYNEQFF. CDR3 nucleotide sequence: TGTGCCAGCAGCGTAGAGGACAGGGGGATTTACAATGAGCAGTTCTTC.

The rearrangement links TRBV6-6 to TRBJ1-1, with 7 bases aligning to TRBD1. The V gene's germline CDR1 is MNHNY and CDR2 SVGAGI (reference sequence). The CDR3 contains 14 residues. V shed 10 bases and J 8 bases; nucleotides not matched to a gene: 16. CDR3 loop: CATQMGQRLAEAFF. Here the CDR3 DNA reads TGTGCCACACAGATGGGACAGAGGTTGGCGGAAGCTTTCTTT.

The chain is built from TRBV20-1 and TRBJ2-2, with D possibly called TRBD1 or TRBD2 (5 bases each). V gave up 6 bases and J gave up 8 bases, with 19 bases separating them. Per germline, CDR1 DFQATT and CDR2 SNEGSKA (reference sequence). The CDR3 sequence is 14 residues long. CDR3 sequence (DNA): TGCAGTGCCACCCGGGACGGAGGTCCTGGGGAGCTGTTTTTT. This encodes CSATRDGGPGELFF.

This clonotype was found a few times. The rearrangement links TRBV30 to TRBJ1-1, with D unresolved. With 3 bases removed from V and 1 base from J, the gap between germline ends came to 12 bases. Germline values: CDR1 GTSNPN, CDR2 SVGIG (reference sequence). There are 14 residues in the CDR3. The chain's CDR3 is CAWRTDGQNTEAFF. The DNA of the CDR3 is TGTGCCTGGAGGACTGACGGCCAGAACACTGAAGCTTTCTTT.

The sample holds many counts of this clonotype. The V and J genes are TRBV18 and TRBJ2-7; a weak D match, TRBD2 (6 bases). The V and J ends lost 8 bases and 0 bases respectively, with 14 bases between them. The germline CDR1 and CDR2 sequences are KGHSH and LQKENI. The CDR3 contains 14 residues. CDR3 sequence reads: CASSPGLRSYEQYF. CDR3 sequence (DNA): TGTGCCAGCAGCCCGGGACTTCGCTCCTACGAGCAGTACTTC.

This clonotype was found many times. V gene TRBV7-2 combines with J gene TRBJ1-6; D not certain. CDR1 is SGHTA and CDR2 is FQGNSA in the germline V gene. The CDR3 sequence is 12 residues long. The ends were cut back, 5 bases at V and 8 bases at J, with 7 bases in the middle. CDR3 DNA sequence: TGTGCCAGCAGCAGTCCCTATTCACCCCTCCACTTT. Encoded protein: CASSSPYSPLHF.

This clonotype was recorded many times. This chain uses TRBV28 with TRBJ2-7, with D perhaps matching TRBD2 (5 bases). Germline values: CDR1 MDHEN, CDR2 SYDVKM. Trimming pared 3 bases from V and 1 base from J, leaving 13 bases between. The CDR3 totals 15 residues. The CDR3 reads CASSFTGLSSYEQYF. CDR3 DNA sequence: TGTGCCAGCAGTTTTACGGGATTGTCATCCTACGAGCAGTACTTC. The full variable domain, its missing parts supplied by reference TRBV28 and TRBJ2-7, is DVKVTQSSRYLVKRTGEKVFLECVQDMDHENMFWYRQDPGLGLRLIYFSYDVKMKEKGDIPEGYSVSREKKERFSLILESASTNQTSMYLCASSFTGLSSYEQYFGPGTRLTVT.

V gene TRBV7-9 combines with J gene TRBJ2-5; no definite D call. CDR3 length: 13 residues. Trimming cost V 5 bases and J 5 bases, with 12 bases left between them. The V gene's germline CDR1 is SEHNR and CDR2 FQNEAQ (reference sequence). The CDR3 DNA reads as TGTGCCAGCAGCCCATCCCTATTCGAGACCCAGTACTTC. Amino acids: CASSPSLFETQYF.

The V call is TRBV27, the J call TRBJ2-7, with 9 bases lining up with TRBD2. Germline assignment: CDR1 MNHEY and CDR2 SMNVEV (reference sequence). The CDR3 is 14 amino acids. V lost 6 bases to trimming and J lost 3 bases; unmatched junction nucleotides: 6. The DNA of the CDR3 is TGTGCCAGCAGCTCCAGCGGGAGGTACTACGAGCAGTACTTC. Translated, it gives CASSSSGRYYEQYF.

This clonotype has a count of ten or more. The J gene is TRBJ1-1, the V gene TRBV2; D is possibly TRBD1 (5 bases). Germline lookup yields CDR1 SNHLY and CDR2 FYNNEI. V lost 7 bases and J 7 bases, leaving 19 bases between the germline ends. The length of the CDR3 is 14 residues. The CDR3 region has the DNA TGTGCCAGCACCGGGGGTAGGGGTAGCGGTGAAGCTTTCTTT. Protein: CASTGGRGSGEAFF.

CDR3 sequence: CASSSPRQGANYGYTF. In nucleotides, the CDR3 is TGTGCCAGCAGTTCCCCCCGACAGGGGGCGAACTATGGCTACACCTTC. V and J are TRBV12-3 or TRBV12-4 and TRBJ1-2, with 10 bases aligning to TRBD1. V shed 4 bases and J 2 bases; nucleotides not matched to a gene: 7. The CDR3 has 16 residues.

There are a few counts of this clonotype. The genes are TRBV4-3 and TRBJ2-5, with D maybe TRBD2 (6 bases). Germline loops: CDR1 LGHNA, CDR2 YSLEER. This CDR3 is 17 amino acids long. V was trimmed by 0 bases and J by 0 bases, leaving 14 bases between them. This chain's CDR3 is CASSQEEEGWNQETQYF. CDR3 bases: TGCGCCAGCAGCCAAGAAGAGGAGGGGTGGAACCAAGAGACCCAGTACTTC.

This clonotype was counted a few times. The CDR3 loop reads CASSPSDTGKLFF. As DNA, the CDR3 is TGTGCCAGCAGCCCCTCTGATACGGGAAAACTGTTTTTT. V and J are TRBV9 and TRBJ1-4; D is unresolved. V dropped 4 bases and J dropped 10 bases, with 14 bases sitting between them. The CDR3 covers 13 residues. The germline CDR1 and CDR2 sequences are SGDLS and YYNGEE.

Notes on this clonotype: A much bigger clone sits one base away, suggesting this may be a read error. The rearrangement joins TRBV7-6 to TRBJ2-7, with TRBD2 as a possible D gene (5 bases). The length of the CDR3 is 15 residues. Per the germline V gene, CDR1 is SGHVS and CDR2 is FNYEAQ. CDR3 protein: CASSLTIQAAGEPYF. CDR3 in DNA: TGTGCCAGCAGCTTGACTATCCAAGCAGCCGGGGAGCCGTACTTC.

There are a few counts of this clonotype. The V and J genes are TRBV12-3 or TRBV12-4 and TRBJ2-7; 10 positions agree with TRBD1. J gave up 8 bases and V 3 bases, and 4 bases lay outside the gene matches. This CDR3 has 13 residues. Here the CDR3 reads CASSLMGQGQQYF. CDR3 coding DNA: TGTGCCAGCAGTTTGATGGGACAGGGGCAGCAGTACTTC.

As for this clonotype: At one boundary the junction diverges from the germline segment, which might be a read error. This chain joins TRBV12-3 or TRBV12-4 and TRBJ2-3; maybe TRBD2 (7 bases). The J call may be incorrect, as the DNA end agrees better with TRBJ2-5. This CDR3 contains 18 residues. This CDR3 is CASSRVEVGGPYQEAQYF. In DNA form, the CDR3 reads TGTGCCAGCAGTAGAGTTGAGGTCGGGGGGCCGTACCAAGAGGCCCAGTACTTC.

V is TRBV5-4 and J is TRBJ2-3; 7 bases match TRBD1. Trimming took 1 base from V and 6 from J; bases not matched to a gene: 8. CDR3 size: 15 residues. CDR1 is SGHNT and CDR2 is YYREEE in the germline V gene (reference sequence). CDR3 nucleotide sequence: TGTGCCAGCAGCTTGCCCGGGACAGCCAGGGATACGCAGTATTTT. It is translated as CASSLPGTARDTQYF.

In DNA form, the CDR3 reads TGTGCCAGCAGCCACCGGCGGCGCCACCTAATAGGAACCGGGGAGCTGTTTTTT. Protein product: CASSHRRRHLIGTGELFF. V and J are TRBV3-1 and TRBJ2-2, with no clear D. Germline V CDR1 and CDR2: LGHDT, YNNKEL (reference sequence). V was clipped by 3 bases and J by 5 bases, with 22 bases between them. This CDR3 is 18 amino acids long.

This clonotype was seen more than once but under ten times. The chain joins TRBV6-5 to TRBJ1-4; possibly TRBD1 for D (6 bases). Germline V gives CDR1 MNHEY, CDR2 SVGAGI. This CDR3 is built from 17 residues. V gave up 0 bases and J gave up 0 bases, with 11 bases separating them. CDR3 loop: CASSYSGRGATNEKLFF. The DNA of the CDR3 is TGTGCCAGCAGTTACTCGGGCAGGGGAGCAACTAATGAAAAACTGTTTTTT.

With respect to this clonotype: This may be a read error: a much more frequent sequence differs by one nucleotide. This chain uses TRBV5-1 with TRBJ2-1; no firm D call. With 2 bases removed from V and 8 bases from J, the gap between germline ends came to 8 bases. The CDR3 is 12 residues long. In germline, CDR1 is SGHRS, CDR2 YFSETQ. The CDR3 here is CASSFGDHEQFF. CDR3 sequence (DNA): TGCGCCAGCAGCTTTGGAGACCATGAGCAGTTCTTC. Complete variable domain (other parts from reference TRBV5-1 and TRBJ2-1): KAGVTQTPRYLIKTRGQQVTLSCSPISGHRSVSWYQQTPGQGLQFLFEYFSETQRNKGNFPGRFSGRQFSNSRSEMNVSTLELGDSALYLCASSFGDHEQFFGPGTRLTVL.

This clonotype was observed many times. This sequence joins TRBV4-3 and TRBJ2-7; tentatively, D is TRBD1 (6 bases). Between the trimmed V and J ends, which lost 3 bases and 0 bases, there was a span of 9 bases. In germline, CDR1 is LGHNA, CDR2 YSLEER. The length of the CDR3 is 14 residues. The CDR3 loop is CASSQGDNSYEQYF. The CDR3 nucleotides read TGCGCCAGCAGCCAGGGGGACAACTCCTACGAGCAGTACTTC.

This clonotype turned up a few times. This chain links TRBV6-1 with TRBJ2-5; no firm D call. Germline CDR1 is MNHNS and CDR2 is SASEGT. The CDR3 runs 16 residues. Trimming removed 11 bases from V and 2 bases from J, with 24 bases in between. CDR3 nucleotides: TGTGCCTCTTCTTCCCCAACAACGGGCCCACAAGAGACCCAGTACTTC. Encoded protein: CASSSPTTGPQETQYF.